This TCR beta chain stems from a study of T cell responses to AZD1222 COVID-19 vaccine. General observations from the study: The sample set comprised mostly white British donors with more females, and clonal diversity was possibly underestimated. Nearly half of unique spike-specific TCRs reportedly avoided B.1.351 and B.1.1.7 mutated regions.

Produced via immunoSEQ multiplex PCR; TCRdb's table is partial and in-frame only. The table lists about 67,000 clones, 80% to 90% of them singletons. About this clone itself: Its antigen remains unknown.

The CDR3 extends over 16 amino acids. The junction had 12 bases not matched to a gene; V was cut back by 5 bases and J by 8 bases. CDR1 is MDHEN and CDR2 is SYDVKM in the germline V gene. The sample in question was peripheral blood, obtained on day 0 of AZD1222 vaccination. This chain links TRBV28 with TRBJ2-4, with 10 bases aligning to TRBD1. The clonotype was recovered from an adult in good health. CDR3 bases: TGTGCCAGCAGTCTCGGGACAGGGGTATCGTTAGACATTCAGTACTTC. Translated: CASSLGTGVSLDIQYF.